This T cell receptor (beta chain) was captured by sequencing in a study of blood T cell repertoires in COVID-19. The V gene end was trimmed by 0 bases and the J gene end by 2 bases; junction bases not matched to a gene: 4. The CDR3 loop spans 15 amino acids. Germline CDR1 SGHNT, CDR2 YYREEE (reference sequence). TCRdb's table, derived via immunoSEQ multiplex PCR, lists solely in-frame clones and lacks some. The sample yields fewer than 25,000 clones, 81% seen once. The V gene is TRBV5-4, the J gene TRBJ2-7; TRBD1 aligns across 8 bases. The sequenced material came from peripheral blood. This sequence was found in a man between 70 and 80 years old with acute or convalescent COVID-19. In DNA, the CDR3 is TGTGCCAGCAGCTTGGAGGACAGGGTTGCCTACGAGCAGTACTTC. It yields the protein CASSLEDRVAYEQYF.